The clone carrying this T cell receptor beta chain was counted at least ten times. Its cognate antigen is unknown. Combining iRepertoire HTBI primers with Arm-PCR of CDR3 regions, the authors built TCR beta libraries. TCRdb recomputed calls from the multiplex PCR reads with MiXCR, one row per CDR3 protein. The table records some 370,000 distinct CDR3 sequences, roughly 24% of them present only once. Time point described: persistent/refractory GD, antithyroid drugs over 5 years with positive TRAb. PBMC-derived RNA was used for the TCR library. This specimen comes from a study of regulatory T cells in long-lasting Graves disease. CDR3 size: 15 residues. Trimming cost V 5 bases and J 4 bases, with 14 bases left between them. CDR1 is MDHEN, CDR2 SYDVKM, per germline. Study findings and constraints: Persistent cases of Graves' showed reduced TCR diversity relative to newly diagnosed patients. Persistent disease preferred TRBV28, TRBJ1-2 and TRBJ2-5; new disease, TRBV20-1 and TRBJ2-1.

The starting material was peripheral blood mononuclear cells (PBMCs), obtained when the disease was refractory, from a patient treated with antithyroid drugs. This chain joins TRBV28 and TRBJ1-4, with D unclear. This clonotype originated in a woman in her thirties or forties with Graves disease. Here the CDR3 reads CASSPTLHSNEKLFF. For the CDR3, the DNA is TGTGCCAGCAGTCCGACCCTCCACAGTAATGAAAAACTGTTTTTT. Looking up the rest from reference TRBV28 and TRBJ1-4 gives the full variable domain: DVKVTQSSRYLVKRTGEKVFLECVQDMDHENMFWYRQDPGLGLRLIYFSYDVKMKEKGDIPEGYSVSREKKERFSLILESASTNQTSMYLCASSPTLHSNEKLFFGSGTQLSVL.